This T cell receptor beta chain is drawn from a study of T cell responses to AZD1222 COVID-19 vaccine. Study conclusions and caveats: At baseline, seropositivity was found in only 6 or 7 AZD1222 recipients.

Remarks on this clone: Its antigen is undetermined.

Trimming shortened V by 0 bases and J by 5 bases, and 13 bases separated the two germline ends. Germline lookup yields CDR1 MNHEY and CDR2 SVGAGI. The CDR3 runs to 16 residues. Sequenced by immunoSEQ multiplex PCR; TCRdb stores in-frame clones only, minus some. The table for this sample gives about 140,000 clones. The chain combines TRBV6-5 with TRBJ1-4, with D uncertain. This clonotype was sampled from an adult in good health. Sequenced: peripheral blood. The CDR3 region has the DNA TGTGCCAGCAGTTACTCGTCCGTGAGGCGGAATGAAAAACTGTTTTTT. Protein product: CASSYSSVRRNEKLFF.